This TCR beta chain was documented in a study of T cell responses to AZD1222 COVID-19 vaccine. Only in-frame clones appear in the TCRdb table, and some are missing; sequencing was by immunoSEQ multiplex PCR. This sample carries 180,000 or so clones, 94% of them seen once, and the ten largest clones take approximately 0.64%. With regard to this clone: What it binds is unknown.

Findings and caveats of the study: Vaccination with two AZD1222 doses was followed by a rise in Spike-specific TCR breadth and depth. In all cases, repertoires were sampled only after the peak T cell response.

The sample was peripheral blood, taken on day 0 of AZD1222 vaccination. This clonotype originated in an adult in good health.

The CDR3 bases are TGTGCCAGCAGCCCCTCTCTCGGAACTAAGCAGTTCTTC. It yields the protein CASSPSLGTKQFF. The chain links TRBV6-5 to TRBJ2-1; no firm D call. Between the trimmed V and J ends, which lost 6 bases and 11 bases, there was a span of 17 bases. The germline gives CDR1 MNHEY, CDR2 SVGAGI. The CDR3 sequence is 13 residues long.